What follows describes a single T cell receptor beta chain. Its target is not known. CDR3 size: 16 residues. Germline-derived CDR1 and CDR2 are PRHDT and FYEKMQ (reference sequence). V was pared by 5 bases and J by 0 bases, with 6 bases of the junction left unmatched. The sample belongs to a study of blood T cells in healthy people across ages. The authors ran a second PCR of roughly 6 to 11 cycles using a sample-barcoded 5' primer and a J-beta primer mix. TCRdb ran MiXCR on the 5' RACE reads and lists one entry per CDR3 protein. The top ten hold more than 35% of the sample, which has about 640,000 distinct CDR3 sequences, around three fifths seen once. Study results and caveats: Long-lived donors carried more naive CD4+ cells and greater diversity than aged donors.

The sequenced sample was blood. This TCR derives from a man aged 60 to 75 in good health. The chain combines TRBV13 with TRBJ2-3, with 9 positions matching TRBD2. The CDR3: CASSRWAGGSTDTQYF. In nucleotides, the CDR3 is TGTGCCAGCAGCCGCTGGGCGGGGGGGAGCACAGATACGCAGTATTTT.